These 13 T cell receptor beta chains came from one sample sequenced in a study of shared T cell receptors in the human thymus. Sequencing was performed with immunoSEQ multiplex PCR; in TCRdb, only in-frame clones are kept and a portion is missing. The sample holds 640,000 or so clones; roughly 86% are singletons and the top ten take 0.0094%. The sample was also reused in another study, on human thymus T cells.

The sequenced sample consisted of thymocytes. The receptors were gathered from a boy younger than two with a congenital heart defect.

The rearrangement joins TRBV11-2 to TRBJ2-1, with D possibly matching TRBD1 (5 bases). Germline V CDR1 and CDR2: SGHAT, FQNNGV. This CDR3 spans 12 amino acids. Trimming took 6 bases from V and 4 from J, leaving 7 bases between them. CDR3: CASRRQYNEQFF. Here the CDR3 DNA reads TGTGCCAGCAGAAGACAGTACAATGAGCAGTTCTTC.

This chain joins TRBV6-5 and TRBJ2-4; possible D gene TRBD2, 6 bases. This CDR3 is 16 amino acids long. Trimming removed 2 bases from V and 0 bases from J, with 11 bases in between. CDR1 is MNHEY and CDR2 is SVGAGI in the germline V gene. The CDR3 protein is CASSYGRGLAKNIQYF. CDR3 nucleotides: TGTGCCAGCAGTTACGGAAGGGGACTAGCCAAAAACATTCAGTACTTC.

The genes are TRBV7-9 and TRBJ1-5, with 8 bases matching TRBD1. CDR1 is SEHNR and CDR2 is FQNEAQ in the germline V gene (reference sequence). V shed 5 bases, J shed 2 bases, and the junction held 5 bases outside the gene matches. This CDR3 is built from 15 residues. The CDR3 reads CASSPTGEGNQPQHF. In DNA, the CDR3 is TGTGCCAGCAGCCCGACAGGGGAGGGCAATCAGCCCCAGCATTTT.

This chain links TRBV5-1 with TRBJ1-1; no clear D gene. The CDR3 sequence is 16 residues long. With 0 bases removed from V and 0 bases from J, the gap between germline ends came to 12 bases. Germline V CDR1 and CDR2: SGHRS, YFSETQ. CDR3 nucleotide sequence: TGCGCCAGCAGCTTGGGACGGGTCTCCGTGAACACTGAAGCTTTCTTT. Its protein product is CASSLGRVSVNTEAFF.

This clone appeared once. V gene TRBV25-1 combines with J gene TRBJ2-1; 7 nucleotides line up with TRBD2. The V gene end was trimmed by 4 bases and the J gene end by 8 bases; junction bases not matched to a gene: 14. The CDR3 is 16 residues long. Germline CDR1 is MGHDK and CDR2 is SYGVNS. Written as DNA, the CDR3 is TGTGCCAGCAGTGGGGGGGGAGGGAGGGCCATGGATGAGCAGTTCTTC. It is translated as CASSGGGGRAMDEQFF.

The rearrangement links TRBV18 to TRBJ1-6, with a weak D call TRBD1 (5 bases). CDR1 KGHSH and CDR2 LQKENI come from the germline V gene. CDR3 length: 16 residues. Between the trimmed V and J ends, which lost 4 bases and 2 bases, there was a span of 12 bases. The DNA of the CDR3 is TGTGCCAGCTCACTCCCCGGGGGTCCCTATAATTCACCCCTCCACTTT. This sequence encodes CASSLPGGPYNSPLHF. Complete variable domain (other parts from reference TRBV18 and TRBJ1-6): NAGVMQNPRHLVRRRGQEARLRCSPMKGHSHVYWYRQLPEEGLKFMVYLQKENIIDESGMPKERFSAEFPKEGPSILRIQQVVRGDSAAYFCASSLPGGPYNSPLHFGNGTRLTVT.

The chain couples TRBV2 to TRBJ2-3; D may be TRBD2 (5 bases). V lost 7 bases and J 2 bases, leaving 16 bases between the germline ends. The CDR3 sequence is 15 residues long. Germline CDR1 reads SNHLY; CDR2 reads FYNNEI. The CDR3, as DNA: TGTGCCAGCACCAGAGAGGACTCCAACACAGATACGCAGTATTTT. The encoded protein is CASTREDSNTDTQYF.

CDR3 protein: CASSQDLEQMMSHSGNTIYF. The DNA of the CDR3 is TGTGCCAGCAGCCAAGATCTTGAACAGATGATGTCCCACTCTGGAAACACCATATATTTT. The gene calls are TRBV14 and TRBJ1-3, with unresolved D. Trimming took off 0 bases at V and 0 bases at J, with 21 bases between the two ends. CDR3 length equals 20 residues. Looked up from germline, CDR1 is SGHDN and CDR2 is FVKESK.

The J gene is TRBJ2-7, the V gene TRBV14; 7 bases map to TRBD1. The germline V gene encodes CDR1 SGHDN and CDR2 FVKESK. This CDR3 is built from 15 residues. The trim removed 4 bases at V and 0 bases at J, leaving 6 bases unmatched. This CDR3 reads CASSPPGQFSYEQYF. CDR3 coding DNA: TGTGCCAGCAGCCCTCCGGGACAGTTCTCCTACGAGCAGTACTTC.

V usage is TRBV7-2 and J usage is TRBJ1-6; 9 bases match TRBD1. With 5 bases clipped from V and 4 bases from J, the junction kept 15 bases outside the gene matches. The germline gives CDR1 SGHTA, CDR2 FQGNSA. This CDR3 spans 19 amino acids. The CDR3 DNA is TGTGCCAGCAGCCCCCCGGTTTACAGGGGGCTAGGGTATAATTCACCCCTCCACTTT. It specifies CASSPPVYRGLGYNSPLHF. Looking up the rest from reference TRBV7-2 and TRBJ1-6 gives the full variable domain: GAGVSQSPSNKVTEKGKDVELRCDPISGHTALYWYRQSLGQGLEFLIYFQGNSAPDKSGLPSDRFSAERTGGSVSTLTIQRTQQEDSAVYLCASSPPVYRGLGYNSPLHFGNGTRLTVT.

The chain couples TRBV6-6 to TRBJ1-4; D is perhaps TRBD1 (5 bases). The CDR3 is 13 residues long. Trimming left V 2 bases short and J 8 bases short, with 9 bases between. The V gene's germline CDR1 is MNHNY and CDR2 SVGAGI (reference sequence). CDR3 sequence reads: CASSYVRGEKLFF. The CDR3 DNA follows: TGTGCCAGCAGTTACGTCCGGGGGGAAAAACTGTTTTTT.

This chain links TRBV15 with TRBJ1-2; possible D gene TRBD1, 6 bases. This CDR3 has 17 residues. Germline-derived CDR1 and CDR2 are LNHNV and YYDKDF (reference sequence). V was shortened by 3 bases and J by 4 bases, with 21 bases between the two germline ends. The CDR3 DNA reads as TGTGCCACCAGCAGCCTAAAGGGACACCCTCCCCCCTATGGCTACACCTTC. Translated, it gives CATSSLKGHPPPYGYTF.

This clone has a handful of counts. The chain carries TRBV7-9 and TRBJ1-1, with D perhaps TRBD1 (5 bases). This CDR3 spans 14 amino acids. Trimming pared 5 bases from V and 6 bases from J, leaving 16 bases between. Germline CDR1 and CDR2: SEHNR and FQNEAQ (reference sequence). CDR3 sequence (DNA): TGTGCCAGCAGCCCCGGCGGCAGGGAGGCTGAAGCTTTCTTT. It encodes CASSPGGREAEAFF.